The 12 T cell receptor beta chains below were found in one sample sequenced in a study of cytomegalovirus exposure and HLA in healthy donors. Assay used: immunoSEQ multiplex PCR; TCRdb lists only in-frame clones, some missing. This sample has 150,000 to 250,000 clones; about 81% occur once, and the top ten carry about 1.2%. Specimen: PBMCs. Receptors were obtained from a young woman in good health and CMV-seronegative.

This sequence joins TRBV7-2 and TRBJ1-2; TRBD1 matches 7 bases. Germline V gene sequence: CDR1 SGHTA, CDR2 FQGNSA. Trimming at V came to 6 bases and at J to 2 bases, leaving 3 bases not matched to a gene. This CDR3 spans 13 amino acids. CDR3: CASSPDRNYGYTF. Here the CDR3 DNA reads TGTGCCAGCAGTCCGGACAGGAACTATGGCTACACCTTC.

This clone was counted between two and nine times. The chain has TRBV9 and TRBJ1-2, with 10 nucleotides matching TRBD1. Losses at the gene ends were 3 bases for V and 3 bases for J; bases not matched to a gene: 5. This CDR3 contains 15 residues. Per germline, CDR1 SGDLS and CDR2 YYNGEE. CDR3 sequence reads: CASSAGTGADYGYTF. The CDR3 DNA sequence: TGTGCCAGCAGCGCGGGGACAGGGGCGGACTATGGCTACACCTTC.

The chain joins TRBV7-9 to TRBJ2-7; TRBD2 matches 7 bases. This CDR3 spans 14 amino acids. Germline CDR1 and CDR2: SEHNR and FQNEAQ (reference sequence). V shed 7 bases and J 2 bases; nucleotides not matched to a gene: 8. The chain's CDR3 is CASTSGGYPYEQYF. CDR3 nucleotide sequence: TGTGCCAGCACCTCCGGGGGGTACCCCTACGAGCAGTACTTC.

This clone was seen only a few times. V is TRBV19 and J is TRBJ1-2; 7 bases map to TRBD1. Germline loops: CDR1 LNHDA, CDR2 SQIVND (reference sequence). The junction had 10 bases not matched to a gene; V was cut back by 3 bases and J by 6 bases. The CDR3 is 15 residues long. CDR3 sequence: CASSIGTAQVNGYTF. Here the CDR3 DNA reads TGTGCCAGTAGTATCGGGACAGCCCAAGTGAATGGCTACACCTTC.

The rearrangement joins TRBV6-4 to TRBJ2-1, with 8 bases matching TRBD2. The CDR3 extends over 17 amino acids. V lost 4 bases to trimming and J lost 9 bases; unmatched junction nucleotides: 17. Germline V CDR1 and CDR2: MRHNA, SNTAGT. CDR3 protein: CASSAPSLIGGDGEQFF. The CDR3 DNA reads TGTGCCAGCAGTGCCCCTAGCTTGATCGGGGGGGATGGTGAGCAGTTCTTC.

The V and J genes are TRBV5-1 and TRBJ2-7, with no clear D. Germline CDR1 is SGHRS and CDR2 is YFSETQ. The CDR3 sequence is 14 residues long. The V and J ends lost 7 bases and 3 bases respectively, with 17 bases between them. The CDR3 DNA reads as TGCGCCAGCGGCACTAACTCCGCCAACTACGAGCAGTACTTC. This codes for CASGTNSANYEQYF.

V is TRBV28 and J is TRBJ1-3; 8 nucleotides line up with TRBD1. The CDR3 extends over 19 amino acids. The V segment lost 3 bases and the J segment 0 bases; nucleotides outside the gene matches: 13. Germline loops: CDR1 MDHEN, CDR2 SYDVKM. In DNA, the CDR3 is TGTGCCAGCAGTTTTGAGGCTAGACAGGGGCTTAGCTCTGGAAACACCATATATTTT. Its protein product is CASSFEARQGLSSGNTIYF.

The V gene is TRBV10-3, the J gene TRBJ1-6; no clear D. The V and J ends lost 5 bases and 8 bases respectively, with 16 bases between them. This CDR3 contains 15 residues. Germline-derived CDR1 and CDR2 are ENHRY and SYGVKD. The CDR3 DNA is TGTGCCATCAGTTCCCGATCAGTCCTGGATTCACCCCTCCACTTT. Translated: CAISSRSVLDSPLHF.

CDR3 bases: TGCGCCAGCAGGCGGGGACAGGGCCGAGAGACCCAGTACTTC. Protein sequence: CASRRGQGRETQYF. The V call is TRBV5-1, the J call TRBJ2-5; TRBD1 matches at 9 bases. Germline V lookup: CDR1 SGHRS, CDR2 YFSETQ. CDR3 length equals 14 residues. With 5 bases clipped from V and 4 bases from J, the junction kept 6 bases outside the gene matches.

This clone was detected a few times. The rearrangement joins TRBV29-1 to TRBJ1-6; D not resolved. CDR3 length: 14 amino acids. Trimming pared 5 bases from V and 7 bases from J, leaving 15 bases between. Germline CDR1 SQVTM, CDR2 ANQGSEA. CDR3 bases: TGCAGCGTTTCGTCGGGATTGGAGAATTCACCCCTCCACTTT. Amino acid sequence: CSVSSGLENSPLHF. The entire variable domain, with the rest obtained from reference TRBV29-1 and TRBJ1-6, is as follows: SAVISQKPSRDICQRGTSLTIQCQVDSQVTMMFWYRQQPGQSLTLIATANQGSEATYESGFVIDKFPISRPNLTFSTLTVSNMSPEDSSIYLCSVSSGLENSPLHFGNGTRLTVT.

V gene TRBV19 combines with J gene TRBJ2-1; possible D gene TRBD2, 5 bases. The V gene's germline CDR1 is LNHDA and CDR2 SQIVND (reference sequence). The CDR3 consists of 14 residues. Trimming stripped 4 bases from V and 2 bases from J, with 9 bases between. The CDR3 coding sequence is TGTGCCAGTAGTACCGGGGTCGCCTACAATGAGCAGTTCTTC. Protein: CASSTGVAYNEQFF.

The CDR3 region is CAWSVLNRASYNEQFF. In nucleotides, the CDR3 is TGTGCCTGGAGTGTACTGAACAGGGCCTCCTACAATGAGCAGTTCTTC. The chain links TRBV30 to TRBJ2-1, with D possibly being TRBD1 (6 bases). CDR1 is GTSNPN, CDR2 SVGIG, per germline (reference sequence). The CDR3 is 16 residues long. Trimming pared 0 bases from V and 0 bases from J, leaving 12 bases between.